The sequence of this T cell receptor beta chain was determined in a study of T cell responses to AZD1222 COVID-19 vaccine. Findings and caveats of the study: Among vaccine-associated CD4 TCRs, coverage spanned spike, with dominance at 160-218 and 743-854. The donors showed a predominance of white British ancestry and of females, with possible underestimation of clonal diversity.

Using immunoSEQ multiplex PCR, the repertoire was profiled, and TCRdb retains in-frame clones only, with some absent. The repertoire holds 150,000 to 200,000 clones, with about 95% as singletons. Remarks on this clone: Its antigen is unknown.

Trimming left V 6 bases short and J 2 bases short, with 14 bases between. The length of the CDR3 is 14 residues. The germline gives CDR1 SNHLY, CDR2 FYNNEI. This chain joins TRBV2 and TRBJ2-7; D is perhaps TRBD1 (5 bases). Sequenced here: peripheral blood, sampled on day 0 of AZD1222 vaccination. The source is an adult in good health. In DNA, the CDR3 is TGTGCCAGCAGCCCAACGACAGCTACCTACGAGCAGTACTTC. Its translation: CASSPTTATYEQYF.